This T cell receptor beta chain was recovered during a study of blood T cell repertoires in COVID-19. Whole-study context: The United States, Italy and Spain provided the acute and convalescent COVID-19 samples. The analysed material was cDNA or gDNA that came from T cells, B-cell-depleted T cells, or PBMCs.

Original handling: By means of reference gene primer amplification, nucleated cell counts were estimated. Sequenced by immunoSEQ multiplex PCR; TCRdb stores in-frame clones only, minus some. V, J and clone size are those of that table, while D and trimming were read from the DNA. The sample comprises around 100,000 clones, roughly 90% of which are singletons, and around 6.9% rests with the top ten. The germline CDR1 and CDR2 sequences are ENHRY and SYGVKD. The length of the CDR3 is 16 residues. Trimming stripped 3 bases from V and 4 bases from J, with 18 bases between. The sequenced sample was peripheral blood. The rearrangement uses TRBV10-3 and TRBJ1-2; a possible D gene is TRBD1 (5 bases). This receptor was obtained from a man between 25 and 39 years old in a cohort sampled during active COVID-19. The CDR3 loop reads CAISDGGGIKGYGYTF. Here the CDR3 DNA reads TGTGCCATCAGTGACGGGGGGGGAATTAAGGGCTATGGCTACACCTTC.